This T cell receptor beta chain emerged from a study of blood T cell repertoires in COVID-19. Generated by immunoSEQ multiplex PCR, the TCRdb table keeps only in-frame clones and is missing some. The data contain just under 150,000 clones, more than 75% of them singletons. Germline V gene data show CDR1 as MRHNA and CDR2 as SNTAGT. CDR3 size: 13 residues. Trimming left V 3 bases short and J 4 bases short, with 9 bases between. The chain couples TRBV6-4 to TRBJ1-2; D uncertain. The TCR originated in a human donor in a cohort sampled during active COVID-19. The sequenced material came from peripheral blood. In DNA form, the CDR3 reads TGTGCCAGCAGTGAGCGGGCCGGCTATGGCTACACCTTC. It is translated as CASSERAGYGYTF.